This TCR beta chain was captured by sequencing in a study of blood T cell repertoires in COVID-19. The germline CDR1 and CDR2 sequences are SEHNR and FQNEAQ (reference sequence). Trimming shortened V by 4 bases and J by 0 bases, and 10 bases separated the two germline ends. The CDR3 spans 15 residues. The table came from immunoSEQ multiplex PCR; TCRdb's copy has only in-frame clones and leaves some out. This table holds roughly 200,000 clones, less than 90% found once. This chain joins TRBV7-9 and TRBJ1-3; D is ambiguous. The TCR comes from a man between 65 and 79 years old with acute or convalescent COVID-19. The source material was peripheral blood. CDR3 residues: CASSYSGSSGNTIYF. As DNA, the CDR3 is TGTGCCAGCAGCTACTCGGGATCCTCTGGAAACACCATATATTTT.